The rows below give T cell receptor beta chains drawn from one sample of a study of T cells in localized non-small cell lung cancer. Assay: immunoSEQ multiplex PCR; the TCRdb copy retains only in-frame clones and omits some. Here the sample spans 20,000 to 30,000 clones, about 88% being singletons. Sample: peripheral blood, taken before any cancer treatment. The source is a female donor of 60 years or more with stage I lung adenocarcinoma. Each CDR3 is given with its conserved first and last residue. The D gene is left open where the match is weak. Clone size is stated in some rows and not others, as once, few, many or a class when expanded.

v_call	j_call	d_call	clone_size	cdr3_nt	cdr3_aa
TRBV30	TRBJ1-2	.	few	TGTGCCTGGAGTCCAACGGGGGTATCGCATGGCTACACCTTC	CAWSPTGVSHGYTF
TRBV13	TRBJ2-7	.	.	TGTGCCAGCAGCTCTCAGGAGACGTACGAGCAGTACTTC	CASSSQETYEQYF
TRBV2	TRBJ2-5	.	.	TGTGCCAGCAGCGCACAAGAGACCCAGTACTTC	CASSAQETQYF
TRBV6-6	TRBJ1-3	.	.	TGTGCCAGCAGTAAACAGGAACGGAACACCATATATTTT	CASSKQERNTIYF
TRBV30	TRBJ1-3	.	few	TGTGCCTGGAACCCGGACAGTTTTGGAAACACCATATATTTT	CAWNPDSFGNTIYF
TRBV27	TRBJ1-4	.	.	TGTGCCAGCAGTTCGTGGAGGGGGACTAATGAAAAACTGTTTTTT	CASSSWRGTNEKLFF
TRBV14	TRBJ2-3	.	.	TGTGCCAGCAGCCCCTTTGGACAGTCAGATACGCAGTATTTT	CASSPFGQSDTQYF
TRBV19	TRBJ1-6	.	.	TGTGCCAGTAGTATATCTGGGGACGGTTCACCCCTCCACTTT	CASSISGDGSPLHF
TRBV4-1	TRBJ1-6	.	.	TGCGCCAGCAGCCAACAAGTCGACACCGGCACCCTCCACTTT	CASSQQVDTGTLHF
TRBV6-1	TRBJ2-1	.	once	TGTGCCAGCAGTGAAGTCCTGCGGGGTGAGCAGTTCTTC	CASSEVLRGEQFF
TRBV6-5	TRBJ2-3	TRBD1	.	TGTGCCAGCAGGCTCGGGACAGGGGCGGATACGCAGTATTTT	CASRLGTGADTQYF
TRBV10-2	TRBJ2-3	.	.	TGCGCCAGCAGCGACTATCGAGTTGGAGGCACAGATACGCAGTATTTT	CASSDYRVGGTDTQYF
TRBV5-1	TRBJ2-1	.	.	TGCGCCAGCAGCTTGGAGGTGGCCTACAATGAGCAGTTCTTC	CASSLEVAYNEQFF
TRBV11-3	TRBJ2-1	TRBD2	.	TGTGCCAGCAGCTCTAGCGGGGCATATGAGCAGTTCTTC	CASSSSGAYEQFF
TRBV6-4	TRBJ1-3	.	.	TGTGCCAGCGGGGAGAGGTGCCGGGCCCTGACCTCTGGAAACACCATATATTTT	CASGERCRALTSGNTIYF
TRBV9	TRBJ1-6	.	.	TGTGCCAGCAGCGTATCAGATGAGCCCTTCAATTCACCCCTCCACTTT	CASSVSDEPFNSPLHF
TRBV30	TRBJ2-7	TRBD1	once	TGTGCCTGGAGTGCGGGACAGGGGCTTTACGAGCAGTACTTC	CAWSAGQGLYEQYF
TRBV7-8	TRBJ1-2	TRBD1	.	TGTGCCAGCAGCTTCGGGGACAGAACTAACTATGGCTACACCTTC	CASSFGDRTNYGYTF